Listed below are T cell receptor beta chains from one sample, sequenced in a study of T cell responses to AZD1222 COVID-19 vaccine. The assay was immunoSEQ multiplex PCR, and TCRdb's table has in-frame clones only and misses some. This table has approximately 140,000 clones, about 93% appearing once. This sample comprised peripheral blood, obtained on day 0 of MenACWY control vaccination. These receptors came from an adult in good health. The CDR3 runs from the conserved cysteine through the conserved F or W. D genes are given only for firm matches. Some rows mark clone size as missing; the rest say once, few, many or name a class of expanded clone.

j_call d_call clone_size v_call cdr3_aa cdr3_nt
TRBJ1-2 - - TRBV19 CASNTAPFPNYGYTF TGTGCCAGTAACACAGCTCCGTTCCCTAACTATGGCTACACCTTC
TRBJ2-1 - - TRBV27 CASGPYLRTSYNEQFF TGTGCCAGCGGACCCTACCTAAGGACCTCCTACAATGAGCAGTTCTTC
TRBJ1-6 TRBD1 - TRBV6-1 CASSGQNNSPLHF TGTGCCAGCTCGGGACAGAATAATTCACCCCTCCACTTT
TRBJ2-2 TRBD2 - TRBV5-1 CASSFSGGRISGELFF TGCGCCAGCAGCTTTAGCGGCGGGAGGATTTCCGGGGAGCTGTTTTTT
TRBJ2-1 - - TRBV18 CASSTYGTRSYNEQFF TGTGCCAGCTCAACATACGGGACCCGCTCCTACAATGAGCAGTTCTTC
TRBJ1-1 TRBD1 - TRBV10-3 CAISEDRGGTEAFF TGTGCCATCAGTGAGGACAGGGGTGGAACTGAAGCTTTCTTT
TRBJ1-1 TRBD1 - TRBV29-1 CSVSQGARGTEAFF TGCAGCGTTTCACAGGGGGCGCGTGGCACTGAAGCTTTCTTT
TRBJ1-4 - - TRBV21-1 CASSKRWDGPPVANEKLFF TGTGCCAGCAGCAAAAGGTGGGACGGACCCCCGGTGGCTAATGAAAAACTGTTTTTT
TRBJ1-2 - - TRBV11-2 CASSLEPGPYGYTF TGTGCCAGCAGCTTAGAGCCGGGCCCCTATGGCTACACCTTC
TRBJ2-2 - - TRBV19 CASSIGKAGLNTGELFF TGTGCCAGTAGTATTGGAAAAGCGGGCCTGAACACCGGGGAGCTGTTTTTT
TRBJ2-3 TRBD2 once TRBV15 CATSSSTSGRGTQYF TGTGCCACCAGCAGTTCAACTAGCGGGAGGGGGACGCAGTATTTT
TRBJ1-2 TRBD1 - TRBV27 CASSFAPTGNYGYTF TGTGCCAGCAGTTTCGCCCCGACAGGGAACTATGGCTACACCTTC
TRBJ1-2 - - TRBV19 CASSILGQQNYGYTF TGTGCCAGTAGTATTTTAGGGCAGCAGAACTATGGCTACACCTTC
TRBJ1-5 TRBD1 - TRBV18 CASSLDRGNQPQHF TGTGCCAGCTCACTAGACAGGGGGAATCAGCCCCAGCATTTT